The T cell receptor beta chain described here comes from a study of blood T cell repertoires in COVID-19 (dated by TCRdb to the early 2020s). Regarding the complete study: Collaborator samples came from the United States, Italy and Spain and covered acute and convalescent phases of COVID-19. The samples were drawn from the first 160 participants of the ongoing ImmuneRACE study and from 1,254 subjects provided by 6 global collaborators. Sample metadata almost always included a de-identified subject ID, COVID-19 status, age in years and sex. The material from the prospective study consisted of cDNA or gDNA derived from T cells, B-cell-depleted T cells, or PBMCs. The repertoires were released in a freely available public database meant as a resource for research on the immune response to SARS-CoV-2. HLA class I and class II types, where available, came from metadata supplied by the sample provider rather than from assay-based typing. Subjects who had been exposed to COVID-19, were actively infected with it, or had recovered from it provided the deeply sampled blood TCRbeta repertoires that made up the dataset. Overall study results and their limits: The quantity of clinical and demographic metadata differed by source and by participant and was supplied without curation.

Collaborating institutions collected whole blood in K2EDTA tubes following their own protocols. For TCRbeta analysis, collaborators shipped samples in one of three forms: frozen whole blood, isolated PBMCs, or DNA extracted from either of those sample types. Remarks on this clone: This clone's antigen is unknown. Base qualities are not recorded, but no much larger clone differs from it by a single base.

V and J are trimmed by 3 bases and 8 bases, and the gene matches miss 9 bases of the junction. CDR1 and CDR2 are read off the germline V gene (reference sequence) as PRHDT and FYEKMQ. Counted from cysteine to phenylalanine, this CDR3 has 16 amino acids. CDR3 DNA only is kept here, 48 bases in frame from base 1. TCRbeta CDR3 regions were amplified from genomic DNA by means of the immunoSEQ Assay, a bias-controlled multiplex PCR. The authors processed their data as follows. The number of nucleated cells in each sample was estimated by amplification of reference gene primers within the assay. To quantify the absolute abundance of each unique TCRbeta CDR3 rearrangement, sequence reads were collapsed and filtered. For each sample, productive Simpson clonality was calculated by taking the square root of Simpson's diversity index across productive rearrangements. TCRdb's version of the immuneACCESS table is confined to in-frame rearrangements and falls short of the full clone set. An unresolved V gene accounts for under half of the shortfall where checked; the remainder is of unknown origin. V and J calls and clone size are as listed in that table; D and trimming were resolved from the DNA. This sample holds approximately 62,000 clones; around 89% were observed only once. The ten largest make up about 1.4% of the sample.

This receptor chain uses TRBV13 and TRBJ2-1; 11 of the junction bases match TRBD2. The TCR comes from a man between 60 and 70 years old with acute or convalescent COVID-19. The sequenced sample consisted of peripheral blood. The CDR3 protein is CASSFRTSGRGDEQFF. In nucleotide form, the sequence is TGTGCCAGCAGCTTCCGTACTAGCGGGAGAGGGGATGAGCAGTTCTTC.